This is a list of T cell receptor beta chains from one sample in a study of shared clonotypes between healthy human individuals. The data were produced by immunoSEQ multiplex PCR, yet TCRdb's version contains in-frame clones alone and is incomplete. Of approximately 500,000 clones in the sample, over 70% were seen once. The sequenced sample was PBMCs. The source is a woman between 40 and 55 years old in good health. Some clones in this sample may be carry-over from other donors' samples. The CDR3 runs from the conserved cysteine through the conserved F or W. The D gene is left open where the match is weak. Clone size is stated in some rows and not others, as once, few, many or a class when expanded.

V	J	D	size	CDR3	DNA
TRBV29-1	TRBJ1-1	NA	NA	CSVVSGRTEAFF	TGCAGCGTTGTATCAGGGAGGACTGAAGCTTTCTTT
TRBV7-6	TRBJ2-2	TRBD2	NA	CASSLTSGRAGGGELFF	TGTGCCAGCAGCTTAACTAGCGGGAGGGCCGGAGGCGGGGAGCTGTTTTTT
TRBV18	TRBJ2-2	NA	NA	CASSPSGTHTGELFF	TGTGCCAGCTCACCCTCCGGGACTCACACCGGGGAGCTGTTTTTT
TRBV7-8	TRBJ2-5	NA	NA	CASSLVVDRETQYF	TGTGCCAGCAGCTTAGTTGTCGACAGAGAGACCCAGTACTTC
TRBV4-1	TRBJ2-1	TRBD1	many	CASSQDRGQVYNEQFF	TGCGCCAGCAGCCAAGATAGGGGACAGGTCTACAATGAGCAGTTCTTC
TRBV5-4	TRBJ2-2	NA	NA	CASSLSRGTTGELFF	TGTGCCAGCAGCTTATCGAGGGGGACCACCGGGGAGCTGTTTTTT
TRBV4-2	TRBJ2-7	TRBD1	NA	CASRQTGEPSLDEQYF	TGTGCCAGCAGGCAGACAGGGGAACCCTCCTTAGACGAGCAGTACTTC
TRBV5-1	TRBJ2-7	TRBD2	NA	CASSPSGNYEQYF	TGCGCCAGCAGCCCTAGCGGGAACTACGAGCAGTACTTC
TRBV28	TRBJ2-5	TRBD2	many	CASSLGGRAGETQYF	TGTGCCAGCAGTTTAGGCGGGAGGGCCGGAGAGACCCAGTACTTC
TRBV5-1	TRBJ2-3	TRBD1	NA	CASRGQGARGDTQYF	TGCGCCAGTCGCGGACAGGGGGCGCGGGGAGATACGCAGTATTTT
TRBV7-2	TRBJ1-3	NA	NA	CASSPAVGGNTIYF	TGTGCCAGCAGCCCGGCGGTGGGGGGAAACACCATATATTTT
TRBV28	TRBJ1-2	TRBD1	NA	CASTLGEDRGGYGYTF	TGTGCCAGCACCCTCGGAGAGGACAGGGGAGGCTATGGCTACACCTTC
TRBV28	TRBJ1-1	NA	many	CASSLQGGTEAFF	TGTGCCAGCAGTTTACAGGGAGGCACTGAAGCTTTCTTT
TRBV28	TRBJ1-1	NA	NA	CASSLAGSPDTEAFF	TGTGCCAGCAGTTTGGCGGGATCCCCCGACACTGAAGCTTTCTTT
TRBV27	TRBJ2-1	NA	few	CASSFSLSYNEQFF	TGTGCCAGCAGTTTCTCGCTCTCCTACAATGAGCAGTTCTTC
TRBV5-1	TRBJ2-5	NA	NA	CASSFTEGGPYQETQYF	TGCGCCAGCAGCTTCACCGAGGGGGGCCCGTACCAAGAGACCCAGTACTTC
TRBV4-2	TRBJ2-7	NA	NA	CASSLGPAGTYEQYF	TGTGCCAGCAGCCTAGGTCCGGCAGGGACCTACGAGCAGTACTTC
TRBV6-5	TRBJ2-7	NA	NA	CASNGRYEQYF	TGTGCCAGCAACGGCCGATACGAGCAGTACTTC
TRBV18	TRBJ2-5	TRBD2	NA	CASSQRGGETQYF	TGTGCCAGCTCCCAGCGCGGGGGAGAGACCCAGTACTTC
TRBV2	TRBJ1-4	NA	NA	CASKDSVIEKLFF	TGTGCCAGTAAGGACAGTGTGATAGAAAAACTGTTTTTT
TRBV4-3	TRBJ1-3	NA	NA	CASSQDRVSGNTIYF	TGCGCCAGCAGCCAAGACAGGGTATCAGGAAACACCATATATTTT
TRBV5-1	TRBJ2-6	NA	NA	CASSLDRPSGANVLTF	TGCGCCAGCAGCCTGGACAGACCTTCTGGGGCCAACGTCCTGACTTTC